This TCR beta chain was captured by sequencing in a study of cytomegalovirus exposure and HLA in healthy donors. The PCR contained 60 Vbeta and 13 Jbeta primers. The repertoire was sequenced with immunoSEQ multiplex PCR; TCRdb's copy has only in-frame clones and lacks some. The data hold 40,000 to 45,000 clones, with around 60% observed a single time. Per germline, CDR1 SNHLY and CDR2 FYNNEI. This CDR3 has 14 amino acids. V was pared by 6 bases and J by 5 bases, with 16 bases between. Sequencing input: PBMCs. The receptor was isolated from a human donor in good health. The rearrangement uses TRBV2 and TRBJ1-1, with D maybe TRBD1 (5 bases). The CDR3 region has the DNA TGTGCCAGCAGGGGCGGGGGGTTTAAGACTGAAGCTTTCTTT. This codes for CASRGGGFKTEAFF.